The source of this T cell receptor beta chain is a study of cytomegalovirus exposure and HLA in healthy donors (dated 2017 in TCRdb). As for the study more broadly: A later analysis indicated that the 100 to 150 validation repertoires were generated on the platform also employed for the approximately 700 repertoires of the first cohort. The study aimed to test whether signatures of past pathogen exposure could be identified by cataloging public T cell receptors. High-throughput TCR immunosequencing, statistical association of individual TCRs with disease status, and machine learning were combined to predict cytomegalovirus infection status. A separate validation cohort of about 110 different subjects was used in addition to the approximately 670-subject first cohort.

CDR1 and CDR2 were assigned from the germline V gene as SGHTA and FQGNSA. Counted from cysteine to phenylalanine, this CDR3 has 16 amino acids. Of all the DNA, just the CDR3 is kept, 48 bases in frame from base 1. After removal of 2 bases from V and 0 bases from J, the junction retains 6 bases not matched to a gene. The receptor library was made with the immunoSEQ multiplex PCR assay. On the study's bioinformatics: To diagnose cytomegalovirus status from the catalog of TCR beta chain sequences, a statistical classification framework was built. This immuneACCESS table, as held by TCRdb, lists in-frame sequences with V and J called but not all clones. Of the missing ones, under half trace to an unresolved V gene in checked studies; the others have no known cause. V and J calls and clone size are given by that table; D and trimming were obtained from the DNA. The sample includes approximately 110,000 clones, with roughly 90% observed a single time. Together, the top ten hold roughly 2.1% of the sample.

Overall study results and their limits: The classifier was reported to diagnose cytomegalovirus status with high specificity and sensitivity in both the original cohort and the validation cohort. A later analysis lacked HLA typing for the validation cohort, so it scored co-occurrence in that cohort across all 120 repertoires. According to the authors, the approach could potentially be generalized to other disease states and immunological phenotypes. Subsequent analysis determined that TCRs grouped into clusters in the first cohort also showed a tendency toward co-occurrence across the 120 or so validation repertoires, and 94% of cluster scores exceeded 0. Across donors, most TCR sequences were observed very rarely, whereas some public TCRs were present in many individuals. In vitro tests confirmed that three of the cytomegalovirus-associated TCR beta chains recognize cytomegalovirus antigens. The study gave a list of about 150 TCR beta chains associated with cytomegalovirus.

Turning to this clone: Its antigen is not yet known. Base-call qualities are not available, and no considerably larger clone is one nucleotide away.

The donors were included in the validation cohort of some 120 subjects, a group kept apart from the roughly 700-subject first cohort. The rearrangement combines TRBV7-2 with TRBJ2-7; 8 junctional bases match TRBD1. Sequencing was carried out using PBMCs. This TCR came from a young woman in good health and CMV-seronegative. At the DNA level, the sequence is TGTGCCAGCAGCTTACAGGGGGCCCCGAGCTCCTACGAGCAGTACTTC. This translates into CASSLQGAPSSYEQYF. Here the CDR3 is joined to the reference TRBV7-2 and TRBJ2-7 genes, and the full variable domain is: GAGVSQSPSNKVTEKGKDVELRCDPISGHTALYWYRQSLGQGLEFLIYFQGNSAPDKSGLPSDRFSAERTGGSVSTLTIQRTQQEDSAVYLCASSLQGAPSSYEQYFGPGTRLTVT.